In this sample, the clone carrying this TCR beta chain turned up many times. Its matching antigen is unknown. Germline V lookup: CDR1 SGHAT, CDR2 FQNNGV. Trimming at V came to 5 bases and at J to 3 bases, leaving 12 bases not matched to a gene. The CDR3 loop spans 16 amino acids. The sample originates from a study of T cells in Graves' hyperthyroidism and ophthalmopathy. Study overall: The blood sample was taken at first diagnosis, before treatment began.

TCR beta CDR3 sequences were amplified from RNA transcripts. The study used the HTBI primer set for a first-round RT-PCR of the TCR CDR3. TCRdb reprocessed the multiplex PCR reads via MiXCR and lists one record per CDR3 protein. Among around 600,000 distinct CDR3 sequences listed, about a sixth were seen once. Findings of the study overall: Most thyroid-expanded clonotypes above 0.001 were also found in blood. The model predicted ophthalmopathy a median around seven months before onset.

The clonotype originates from a woman aged 40 to 55 with Graves' ophthalmopathy. The chain carries TRBV11-2 and TRBJ2-5; 7 nucleotides line up with TRBD2. The sequencing input was blood. CDR3 bases: TGTGCCAGCAGCCTCTTCAGCGGGGCCCTCGAAGAGACCCAGTACTTC. The encoded protein is CASSLFSGALEETQYF. Drawing the rest from reference TRBV11-2 and TRBJ2-5, the complete variable domain is EAGVAQSPRYKIIEKRQSVAFWCNPISGHATLYWYQQILGQGPKLLIQFQNNGVVDDSQLPKDRFSAERLKGVDSTLKIQPAKLEDSAVYLCASSLFSGALEETQYFGPGTRLLVL.